The T cell receptor beta chain described here comes from a study of human T cells and chemical hapten exposure. Time point of the sample: patch test 3, about 24 weeks after DPC sensitization. The treatment here: therapeutic diphenylcyclopropenone sensitization with weekly scalp DPC. There are 15 residues in the CDR3. With 5 bases clipped from V and 5 bases from J, the junction kept 7 bases outside the gene matches. Looked up from germline, CDR1 is MDHEN and CDR2 is SYDVKM. Of note for this clonotype: Antigen specificity is unknown.

General study results and limits: Expanded TCRs clustered into significantly more large CDR3 similarity groups than controls, the analysis revealed.

Using its own MiXCR run on the RACE reads, TCRdb lists one record per CDR3 protein. The repertoire holds about 190,000 distinct CDR3 sequences, with under 30% as singletons. The rearrangement joins TRBV28 to TRBJ2-2, with TRBD2 identical over 8 bases. The sequence derives from a woman aged 40 to 55 with alopecia areata. Some clones in this sample may be carry-over from other donors' samples. The sample consisted of whole blood, taken in connection with sensitization to the hapten diphenylcyclopropenone (DPC). The CDR3 DNA is TGTGCCAGCAGTATAGCGAGCGGGAGAACCGGGGAGCTGTTTTTT. Protein product: CASSIASGRTGELFF. The full variable domain, with the rest looked up from reference TRBV28 and TRBJ2-2, is DVKVTQSSRYLVKRTGEKVFLECVQDMDHENMFWYRQDPGLGLRLIYFSYDVKMKEKGDIPEGYSVSREKKERFSLILESASTNQTSMYLCASSIASGRTGELFFGEGSRLTVL.